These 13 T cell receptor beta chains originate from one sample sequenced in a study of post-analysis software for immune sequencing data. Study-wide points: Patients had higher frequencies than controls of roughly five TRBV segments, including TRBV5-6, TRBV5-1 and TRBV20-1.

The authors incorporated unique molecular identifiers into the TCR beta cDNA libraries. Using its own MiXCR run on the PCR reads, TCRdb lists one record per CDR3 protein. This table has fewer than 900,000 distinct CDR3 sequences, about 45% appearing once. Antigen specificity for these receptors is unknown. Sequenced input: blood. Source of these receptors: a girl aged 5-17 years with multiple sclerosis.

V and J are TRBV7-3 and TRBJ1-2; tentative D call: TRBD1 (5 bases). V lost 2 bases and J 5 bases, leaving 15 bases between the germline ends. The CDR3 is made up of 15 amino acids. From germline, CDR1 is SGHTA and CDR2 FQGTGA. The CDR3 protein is CASSLGTGAEYGYTF. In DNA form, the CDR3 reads TGTGCCAGCAGCTTAGGGACCGGGGCCGAATATGGCTACACCTTC.

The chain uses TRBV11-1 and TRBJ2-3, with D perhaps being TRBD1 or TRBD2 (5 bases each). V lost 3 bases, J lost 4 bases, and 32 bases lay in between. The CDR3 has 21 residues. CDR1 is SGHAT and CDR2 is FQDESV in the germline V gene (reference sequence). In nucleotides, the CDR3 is TGTGCCAGCAGCTTGAACCAAGCGCGACTATCTCGTCAGGGTGGCGCAGATACGCAGTATTTT. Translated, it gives CASSLNQARLSRQGGADTQYF.

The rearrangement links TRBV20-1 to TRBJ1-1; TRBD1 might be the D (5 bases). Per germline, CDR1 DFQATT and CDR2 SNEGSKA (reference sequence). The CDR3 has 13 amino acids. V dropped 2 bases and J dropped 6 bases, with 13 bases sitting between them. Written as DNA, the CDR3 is TGCAGTGCTAGAACCACGGGGGGGTCTGAAGCTTTCTTT. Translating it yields CSARTTGGSEAFF.

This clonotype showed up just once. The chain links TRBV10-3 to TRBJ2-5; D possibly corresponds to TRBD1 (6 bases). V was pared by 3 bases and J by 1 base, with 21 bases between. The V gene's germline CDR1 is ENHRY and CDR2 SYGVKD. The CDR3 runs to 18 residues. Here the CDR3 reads CAISDPRGSRRAQETQYF. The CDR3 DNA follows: TGTGCCATCAGTGACCCAAGGGGGTCCCGAAGGGCCCAAGAGACCCAGTACTTC.

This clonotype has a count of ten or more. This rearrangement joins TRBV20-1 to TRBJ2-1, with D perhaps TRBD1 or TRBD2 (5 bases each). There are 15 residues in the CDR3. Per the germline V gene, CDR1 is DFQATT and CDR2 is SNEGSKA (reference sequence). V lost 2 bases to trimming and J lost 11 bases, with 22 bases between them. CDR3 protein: CSARMGESINGQQFF. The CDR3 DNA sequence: TGCAGTGCTAGAATGGGGGAGTCAATCAACGGTCAGCAGTTCTTC.

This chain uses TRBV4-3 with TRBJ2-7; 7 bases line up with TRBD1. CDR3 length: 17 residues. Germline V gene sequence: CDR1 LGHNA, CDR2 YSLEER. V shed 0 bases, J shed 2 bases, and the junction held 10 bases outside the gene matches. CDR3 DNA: TGCGCCAGCAGCCAAGATTCCCCCGGGACAGACGCCTACGAGCAGTACTTC. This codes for CASSQDSPGTDAYEQYF.

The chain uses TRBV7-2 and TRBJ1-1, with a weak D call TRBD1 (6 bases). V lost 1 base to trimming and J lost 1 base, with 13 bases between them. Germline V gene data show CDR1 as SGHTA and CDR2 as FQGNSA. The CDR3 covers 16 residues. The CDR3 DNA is TGTGCCAGCAGCTTAGTCGGGTCGACAGGGAACACTGAAGCTTTCTTT. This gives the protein CASSLVGSTGNTEAFF.

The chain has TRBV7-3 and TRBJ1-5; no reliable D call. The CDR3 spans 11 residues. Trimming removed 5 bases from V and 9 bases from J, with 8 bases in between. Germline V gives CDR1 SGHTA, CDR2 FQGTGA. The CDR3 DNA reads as TGTGCCAGCAGCCAAAAAGGGCCCCAGCATTTT. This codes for CASSQKGPQHF.

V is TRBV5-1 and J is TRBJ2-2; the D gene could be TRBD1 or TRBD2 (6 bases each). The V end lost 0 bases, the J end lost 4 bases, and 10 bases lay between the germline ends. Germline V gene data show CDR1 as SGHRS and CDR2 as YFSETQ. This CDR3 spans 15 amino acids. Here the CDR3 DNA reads TGCGCCAGCAGCTTGGAGGGGGGCGGCACCGGGGAGCTGTTTTTT. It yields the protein CASSLEGGGTGELFF.

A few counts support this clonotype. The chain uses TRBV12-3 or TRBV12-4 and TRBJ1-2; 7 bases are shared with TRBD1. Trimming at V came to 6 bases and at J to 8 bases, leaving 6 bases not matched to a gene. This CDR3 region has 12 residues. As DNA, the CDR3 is TGTGCCAGCAGCCAGGGGGGAGTGGGCTACACCTTC. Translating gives CASSQGGVGYTF.

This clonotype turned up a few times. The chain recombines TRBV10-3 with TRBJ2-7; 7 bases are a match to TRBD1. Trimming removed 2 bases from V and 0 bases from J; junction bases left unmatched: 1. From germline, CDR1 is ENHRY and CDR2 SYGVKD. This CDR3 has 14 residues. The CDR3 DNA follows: TGTGCCATCAGTGAGGAGGGGGCCTCCTACGAGCAGTACTTC. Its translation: CAISEEGASYEQYF.

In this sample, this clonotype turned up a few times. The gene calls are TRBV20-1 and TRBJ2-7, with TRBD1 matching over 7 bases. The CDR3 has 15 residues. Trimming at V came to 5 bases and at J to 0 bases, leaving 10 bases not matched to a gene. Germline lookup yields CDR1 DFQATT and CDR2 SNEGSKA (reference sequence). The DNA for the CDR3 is TGCAGTGCTCCCGCCCGGGACAGAGTCTCCTACGAGCAGTACTTC. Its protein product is CSAPARDRVSYEQYF.

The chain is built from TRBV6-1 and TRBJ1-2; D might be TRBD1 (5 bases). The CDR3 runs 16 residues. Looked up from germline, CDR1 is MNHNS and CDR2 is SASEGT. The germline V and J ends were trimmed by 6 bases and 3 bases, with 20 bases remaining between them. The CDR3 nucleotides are TGTGCCAGCAGGAAACAAGGGGCCGGGGGGGACTATGGCTACACCTTC. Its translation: CASRKQGAGGDYGYTF.